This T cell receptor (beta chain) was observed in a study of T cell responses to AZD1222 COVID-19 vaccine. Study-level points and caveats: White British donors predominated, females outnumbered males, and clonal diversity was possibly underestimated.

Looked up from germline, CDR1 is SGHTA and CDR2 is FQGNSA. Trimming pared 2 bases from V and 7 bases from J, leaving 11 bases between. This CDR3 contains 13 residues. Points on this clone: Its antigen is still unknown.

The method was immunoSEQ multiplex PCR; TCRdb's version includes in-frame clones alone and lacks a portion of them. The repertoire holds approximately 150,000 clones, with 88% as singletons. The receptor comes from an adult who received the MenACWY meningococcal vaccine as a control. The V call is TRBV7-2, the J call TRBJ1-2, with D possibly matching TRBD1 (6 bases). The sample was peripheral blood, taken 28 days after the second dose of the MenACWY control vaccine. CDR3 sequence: CASSLQAQGGYTF. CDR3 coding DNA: TGTGCCAGCAGCTTACAGGCACAGGGTGGCTACACCTTC.